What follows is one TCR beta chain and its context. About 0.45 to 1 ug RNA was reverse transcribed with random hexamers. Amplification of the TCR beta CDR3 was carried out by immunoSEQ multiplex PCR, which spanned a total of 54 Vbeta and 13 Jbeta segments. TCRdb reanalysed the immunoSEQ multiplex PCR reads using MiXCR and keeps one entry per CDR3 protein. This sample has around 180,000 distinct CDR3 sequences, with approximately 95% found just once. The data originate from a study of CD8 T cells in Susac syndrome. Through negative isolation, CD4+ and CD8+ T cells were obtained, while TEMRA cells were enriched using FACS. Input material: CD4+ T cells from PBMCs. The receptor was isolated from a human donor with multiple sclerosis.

CDR3 protein: CAWSVQGQLNQPQHF. In DNA, the CDR3 is TGTGCCTGGAGTGTACAGGGACAGCTAAATCAGCCCCAGCATTTT. This chain links TRBV30 with TRBJ1-5, with 7 bases lining up with TRBD1. The trim removed 0 bases at V and 4 bases at J, leaving 6 bases unmatched. This CDR3 is 15 amino acids long. Germline V gene data show CDR1 as GTSNPN and CDR2 as SVGIG (reference sequence).